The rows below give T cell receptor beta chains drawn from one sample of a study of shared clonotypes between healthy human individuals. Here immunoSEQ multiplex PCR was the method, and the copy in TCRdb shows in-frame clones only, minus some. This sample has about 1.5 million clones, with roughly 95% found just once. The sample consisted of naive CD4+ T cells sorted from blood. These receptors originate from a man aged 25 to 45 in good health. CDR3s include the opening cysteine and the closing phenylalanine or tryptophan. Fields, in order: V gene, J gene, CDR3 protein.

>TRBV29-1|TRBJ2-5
CSVGGGRLETQYF
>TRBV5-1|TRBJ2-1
CASSLFLREGQKFF
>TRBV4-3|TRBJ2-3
CASSQSVQGWTDTQYF
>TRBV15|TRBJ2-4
CATESVDREAKNIQYF
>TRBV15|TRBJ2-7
CATGTDSYEQYF
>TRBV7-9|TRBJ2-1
CASSLALRLAGHNEQFF
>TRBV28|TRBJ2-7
CASSLFGSGGGYEQYF
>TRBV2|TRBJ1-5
CASQGDSNQPQHF
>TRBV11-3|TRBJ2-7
CASSSGSSYEQYF
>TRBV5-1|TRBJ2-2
CASMLGTVNTGELFF
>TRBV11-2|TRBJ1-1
CASGRQDEAFF
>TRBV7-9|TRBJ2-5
CASSHGTSGSGQETQYF
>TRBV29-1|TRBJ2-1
CSVGQGSSYNEQFF
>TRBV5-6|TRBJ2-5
CASSTLGSGRGRETQYF
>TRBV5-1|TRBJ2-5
CASSSAGGQETQYF
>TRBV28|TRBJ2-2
CASSNPGQGVVGELFF
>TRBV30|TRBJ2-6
CAWSSGPGGANVLTF
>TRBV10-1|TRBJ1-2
CASSPGTVSYGYTF
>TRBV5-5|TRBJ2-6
CASSLEGSGANVLTF
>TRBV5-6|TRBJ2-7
CASSPGLAAEQYF
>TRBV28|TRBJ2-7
CASSLFRTDGSYEQYF
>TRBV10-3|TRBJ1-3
CANIFGDRGFAGNTIYF
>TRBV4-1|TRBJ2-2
CASSLGGPIGELFF
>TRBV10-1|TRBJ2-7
CASSESGQGWNGQYF
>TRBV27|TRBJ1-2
CASSPAGYNVGYGYTF
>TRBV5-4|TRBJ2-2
CASSLGMQNTGELFF
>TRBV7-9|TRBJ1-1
CASSFRQGPNTEAFF
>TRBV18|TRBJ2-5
CASSPLAPSETQYF
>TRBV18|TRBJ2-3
CASSPSDDPDTQYF
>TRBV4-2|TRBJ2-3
CASSQDRRGRTDTQYF
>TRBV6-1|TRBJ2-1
CASSGNPGRRWEEQFF
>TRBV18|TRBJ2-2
CASSTYTGELFF
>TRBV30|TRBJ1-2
CAWSVGPQRATGMGNYGYTF
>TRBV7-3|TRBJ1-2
CASSSGQGVGGYTF
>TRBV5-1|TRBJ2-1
CASSFPSGGDEQFF
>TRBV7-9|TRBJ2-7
CASTPIGTSGTYEQYF
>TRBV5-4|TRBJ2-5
CASSFLAGGPSGETQYF
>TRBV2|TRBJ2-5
CASTPPQVEETQYF
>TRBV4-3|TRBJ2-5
CASSQALSGAAGTQYF
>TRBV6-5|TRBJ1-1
CASSLLRDPTEAFF